A selection of T cell receptor beta chains follows, all from one sample in a study of Graves' ophthalmopathy and Graves' hyperthyroidism. In TCRdb, the multiplex PCR reads were re-called with MiXCR into one record per CDR3 protein. The sample carries 260,000 or so distinct CDR3 sequences, 40% to 50% recorded once. The sample taken for sequencing was peripheral blood. The receptors derive from an adult man with Graves' ophthalmopathy. Both conserved end residues are part of each CDR3. The D gene is left open where the match is weak. Size is omitted from some rows. Given values are once, few, many or a class for expanded clones.

d_gene	abundance	v_gene	j_gene	CDR3aa	CDR3nt
.	once	TRBV7-3	TRBJ1-4	CASSWRGPPTNEKLFF	TGTGCCAGCAGCTGGCGGGGACCTCCAACTAATGAAAAACTGTTTTTT
TRBD1	.	TRBV10-3	TRBJ1-5	CAISQEQGAGQPQHF	TGTGCCATCAGTCAAGAACAGGGGGCAGGGCAGCCCCAGCATTTT
TRBD1	.	TRBV6-5	TRBJ1-6	CASSPLDRSNSPLHF	TGTGCCAGCAGTCCTCTGGACAGGAGTAATTCACCCCTCCACTTT
TRBD2	.	TRBV20-1	TRBJ2-2	CSARDHREGSGELFF	TGCAGTGCTAGAGATCACCGGGAGGGGTCCGGGGAGCTGTTTTTT
.	.	TRBV24-1	TRBJ2-7	CATSERQAGVYEQYF	TGTGCCACCAGTGAACGACAGGCTGGAGTCTACGAGCAGTACTTC
.	many	TRBV25-1	TRBJ1-3	CASSESRNTIYF	TGTGCCAGCAGTGAGAGTAGGAACACCATATATTTT
.	.	TRBV7-9	TRBJ1-2	CASSFGTYGYTF	TGTGCCAGCAGCTTTGGCACCTACGGCTACACCTTC
.	few	TRBV5-8	TRBJ2-6	CASSLGAGQSNVLTF	TGTGCCAGCAGCTTGGGGGCGGGACAGTCCAACGTCCTGACTTTC
.	.	TRBV5-5	TRBJ2-2	CASSLVGGNTNTGELFF	TGTGCCAGCAGCCTGGTTGGCGGAAATACGAACACCGGGGAGCTGTTTTTT
.	.	TRBV6-5	TRBJ2-5	CASSYRTDQETQYF	TGTGCCAGCAGTTACCGGACAGACCAAGAGACCCAGTACTTC
TRBD2	once	TRBV29-1	TRBJ2-5	CALKRLAGVRETQYF	TGTGCCTTGAAGAGACTAGCGGGAGTCAGGGAGACCCAGTACTTC
TRBD1	few	TRBV5-1	TRBJ1-2	CASSLVPGGDYGYTF	TGCGCCAGCAGCTTGGTCCCAGGGGGCGACTATGGCTACACCTTC
TRBD1	many	TRBV10-3	TRBJ1-1	CAISEGEGADTEAFF	TGTGCCATCAGTGAGGGGGAGGGGGCCGACACTGAAGCTTTCTTT
TRBD1	.	TRBV2	TRBJ2-7	CASSEDREWYEQYF	TGTGCCAGCAGCGAGGACAGGGAGTGGTACGAGCAGTACTTC
TRBD2	few	TRBV7-9	TRBJ2-5	CASSLVLAGTWGETQYF	TGTGCCAGCAGCTTAGTTCTAGCGGGAACGTGGGGGGAGACCCAGTACTTC
.	.	TRBV10-3	TRBJ2-6	CAISYRQARANVLTF	TGTGCCATCAGTTACAGACAGGCCCGGGCCAACGTCCTGACTTTC
TRBD1	.	TRBV10-2	TRBJ2-5	CASSELSRTGNQYF	TGCGCCAGCAGTGAGCTCTCTAGGACAGGGAACCAGTACTTC
.	.	TRBV20-1	TRBJ2-6	CSASLTGGANVLTF	TGCAGTGCTAGCCTGACTGGGGGGGCCAACGTCCTGACTTTC
TRBD1	many	TRBV20-1	TRBJ1-6	CSARADRDNSPLHF	TGCAGTGCTAGAGCGGACAGGGATAATTCACCCCTCCACTTT
.	few	TRBV19	TRBJ1-6	CASRMDGGGSPLHF	TGTGCCAGTAGGATGGATGGAGGGGGTTCACCCCTCCACTTT
.	.	TRBV19	TRBJ2-5	CASSIDTNRRETQYF	TGTGCCAGTAGTATAGACACAAATCGGAGGGAGACCCAGTACTTC
.	.	TRBV7-8	TRBJ2-7	CASSGRGQAGRYF	TGTGCCAGCAGCGGGAGGGGACAGGCCGGCAGATACTTC
.	few	TRBV7-2	TRBJ2-7	CASSFSRGEQYF	TGTGCCAGCAGCTTCTCCAGGGGCGAGCAGTACTTC
TRBD1	.	TRBV7-9	TRBJ2-7	CASSRDSPSYEQYF	TGTGCCAGCAGTAGGGACAGTCCCTCCTACGAGCAGTACTTC
.	many	TRBV29-1	TRBJ2-2	CSASEGNTGELFF	TGCAGCGCCTCCGAAGGTAACACCGGGGAGCTGTTTTTT
.	.	TRBV12-3/TRBV12-4	TRBJ1-6	CASSSRANSPLHF	TGTGCCAGCAGTTCTAGGGCAAATTCACCCCTCCACTTT
.	.	TRBV9	TRBJ1-2	CASSAEERGWYGYTF	TGTGCCAGCAGCGCAGAGGAGCGGGGGTGGTATGGCTACACCTTC
.	.	TRBV6-5	TRBJ2-7	CASAGSYEQYF	TGTGCCAGCGCCGGCAGCTACGAGCAGTACTTC
.	.	TRBV7-9	TRBJ1-1	CASSHPFGGLNTEASF	TGTGCCAGCAGCCACCCCTTTGGAGGTCTGAACACTGAAGCTTCCTTT
TRBD2	.	TRBV7-3	TRBJ2-7	CASSRLGGSSYEQYF	TGCGCCAGCAGCCGCTTGGGGGGGAGCTCCTACGAGCAGTACTTC
.	.	TRBV6-5	TRBJ2-5	CASSPGGKETQYF	TGTGCCAGCAGTCCTGGAGGGAAGGAGACCCAGTACTTC
TRBD1	few	TRBV29-1	TRBJ1-4	CSVRTGTNEKLFF	TGCAGCGTCAGGACAGGGACTAATGAAAAACTGTTTTTT
TRBD2	.	TRBV9	TRBJ2-5	CASSSSGTSGRGETQYF	TGTGCCAGCAGCTCATCCGGGACTAGCGGGAGAGGGGAGACCCAGTACTTC